The clone carrying this T cell receptor beta chain was seen at least ten times. Time point noted: persistent/refractory GD, antithyroid drugs over 5 years with positive TRAb. RNA isolated from PBMCs was used to make the TCR library. For TCR beta, libraries came from iRepertoire HTBI primers and Arm-PCR of CDR3 regions. TCRdb reprocessed the multiplex PCR reads via MiXCR and lists one record per CDR3 protein. The table has fewer than 400,000 distinct CDR3 sequences, 15% to 20% seen once; the top ten hold 25% to 30%. This specimen comes from a study of regulatory T cells in long-lasting Graves disease. Study overall: Disease was considered persistent Graves' disease after over 5 years of antithyroid drugs (with positive TSH receptor antibodies).

The germline V and J ends were trimmed by 0 bases and 10 bases, with 16 bases remaining between them. Germline CDR1 reads GTSNPN; CDR2 reads SVGIG (reference sequence). This CDR3 is built from 15 residues. V usage is TRBV30 and J usage is TRBJ1-6; tentatively, D is TRBD1 (5 bases). This TCR came from a female donor with Graves disease. Specimen: peripheral blood mononuclear cells (PBMCs), collected when the disease was refractory, from a patient treated with antithyroid drugs. This CDR3 is CAWSVGAGIVSPLHF. The CDR3 nucleotides read TGTGCCTGGAGTGTCGGGGCAGGGATTGTGTCACCCCTCCACTTT.